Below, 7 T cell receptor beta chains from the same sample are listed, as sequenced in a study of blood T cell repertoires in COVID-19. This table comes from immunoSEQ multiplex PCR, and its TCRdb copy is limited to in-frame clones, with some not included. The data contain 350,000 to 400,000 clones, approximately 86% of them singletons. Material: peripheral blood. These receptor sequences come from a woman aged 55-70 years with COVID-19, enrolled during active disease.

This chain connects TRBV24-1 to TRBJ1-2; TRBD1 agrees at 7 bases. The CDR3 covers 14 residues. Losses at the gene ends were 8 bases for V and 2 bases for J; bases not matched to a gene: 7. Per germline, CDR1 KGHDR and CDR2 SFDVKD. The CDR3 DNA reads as TGTGCCACCACTAAGGGGGCGAGGAACTATGGCTACACCTTC. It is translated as CATTKGARNYGYTF.

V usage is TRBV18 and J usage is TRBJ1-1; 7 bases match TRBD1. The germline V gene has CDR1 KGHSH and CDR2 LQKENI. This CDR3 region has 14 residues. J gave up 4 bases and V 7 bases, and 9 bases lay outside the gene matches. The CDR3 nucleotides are TGTGCCAGCTTAACCCTGACAGGGCTCACTGAAGCTTTCTTT. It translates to CASLTLTGLTEAFF.

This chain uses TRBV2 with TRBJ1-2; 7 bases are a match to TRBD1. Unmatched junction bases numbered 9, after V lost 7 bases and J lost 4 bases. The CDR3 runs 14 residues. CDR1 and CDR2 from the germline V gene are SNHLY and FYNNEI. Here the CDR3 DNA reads TGTGCCAGCAAGGGCACGCGGACAGGCTATGGCTACACCTTC. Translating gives CASKGTRTGYGYTF.

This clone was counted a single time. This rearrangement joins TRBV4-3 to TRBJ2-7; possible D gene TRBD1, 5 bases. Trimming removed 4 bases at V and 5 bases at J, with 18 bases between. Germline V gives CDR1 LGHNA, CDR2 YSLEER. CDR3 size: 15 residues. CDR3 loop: CASSRGHFMADEQYF. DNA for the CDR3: TGCGCCAGCAGCCGGGGCCACTTCATGGCCGACGAGCAGTACTTC.

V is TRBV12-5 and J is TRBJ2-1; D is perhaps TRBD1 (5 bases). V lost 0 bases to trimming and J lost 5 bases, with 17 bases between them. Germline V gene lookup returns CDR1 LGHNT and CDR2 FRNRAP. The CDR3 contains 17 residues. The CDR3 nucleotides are TGTGCTAGTGGTTTGGTTAGGGGTGGACGACCCAACAATGAGCAGTTCTTC. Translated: CASGLVRGGRPNNEQFF.

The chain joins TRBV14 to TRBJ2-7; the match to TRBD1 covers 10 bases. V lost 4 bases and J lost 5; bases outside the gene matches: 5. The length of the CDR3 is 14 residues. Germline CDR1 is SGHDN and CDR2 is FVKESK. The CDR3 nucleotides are TGTGCCAGCAGCCGTCGACAGGGGGCTCACGAGCAGTACTTC. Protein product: CASSRRQGAHEQYF.

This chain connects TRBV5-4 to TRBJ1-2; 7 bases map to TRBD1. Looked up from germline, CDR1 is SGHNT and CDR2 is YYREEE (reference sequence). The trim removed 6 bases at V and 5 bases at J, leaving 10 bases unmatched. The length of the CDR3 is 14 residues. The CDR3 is CASTFTETGYGYTF. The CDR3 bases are TGTGCCAGCACCTTCACAGAGACAGGGTATGGCTACACCTTC.